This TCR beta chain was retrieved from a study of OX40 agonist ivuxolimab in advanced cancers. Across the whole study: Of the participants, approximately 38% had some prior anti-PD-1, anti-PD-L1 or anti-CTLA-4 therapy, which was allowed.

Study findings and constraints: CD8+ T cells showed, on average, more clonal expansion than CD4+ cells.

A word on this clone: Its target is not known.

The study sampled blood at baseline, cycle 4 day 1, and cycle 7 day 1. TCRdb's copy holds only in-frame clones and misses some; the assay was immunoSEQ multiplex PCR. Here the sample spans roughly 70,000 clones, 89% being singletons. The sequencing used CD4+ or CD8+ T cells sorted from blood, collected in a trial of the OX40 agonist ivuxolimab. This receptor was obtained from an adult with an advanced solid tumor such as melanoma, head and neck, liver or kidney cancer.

The CDR3 DNA reads as TGCGCCAGCAGCCCGCCGGGACGGATGGCCAAAGTCTACGAGCAGTACTTC. Residues: CASSPPGRMAKVYEQYF. This chain connects TRBV5-1 to TRBJ2-7, with D possibly called TRBD1 or TRBD2 (5 bases each). Per the germline V gene, CDR1 is SGHRS and CDR2 is YFSETQ. This CDR3 has 17 residues. Trimming removed 4 bases at V and 3 bases at J, with 23 bases between.